The rows below give T cell receptor beta chains drawn from one sample of a study of quantifying T cell responses using KT2 cells. MiXCR, run by TCRdb on the UMI-ligation and nested PCR reads, gives a single entry per CDR3 protein. The sample contains tens of thousands of distinct CDR3 sequences, 9% to 15% of which appear only once. The source material was PBMCs spiked with cells of the T cell clone KT2. The receptors here all came from a human donor. Both conserved end residues are part of each CDR3. The order of the fields is V gene, D gene, CDR3 length, clone size, J gene, CDR3 DNA, CDR3 protein. D genes are given only for firm matches. Size is omitted from some rows. Given values are once, few, many or a class for expanded clones.

v_call: TRBV30
d_call: -
cdr3_length: 13
clone_size: few
j_call: TRBJ1-1
cdr3_nt: TGTGCCTGGAGTGTTCTTGGGAACACTGAAGCTTTCTTT
cdr3_aa: CAWSVLGNTEAFF

v_call: TRBV4-2
d_call: -
cdr3_length: 16
clone_size: many
j_call: TRBJ2-3
cdr3_nt: TGTGCCAGCAGCCAAGAAATGGGGACTGGCACAGATACGCAGTATTTT
cdr3_aa: CASSQEMGTGTDTQYF

v_call: TRBV7-2
d_call: -
cdr3_length: 14
clone_size: -
j_call: TRBJ2-1
cdr3_nt: TGTGCCAGCAGCTTAGTTCTGGGGAGGAATGAGCAGTTCTTC
cdr3_aa: CASSLVLGRNEQFF

v_call: TRBV5-1
d_call: -
cdr3_length: 14
clone_size: -
j_call: TRBJ2-5
cdr3_nt: TGCGCCAGCAGCTCCGGGGTTGCAGGAGAGACCCAGTACTTC
cdr3_aa: CASSSGVAGETQYF

v_call: TRBV20-1
d_call: TRBD2
cdr3_length: 16
clone_size: -
j_call: TRBJ2-7
cdr3_nt: TGCAGTGCTAGGGGCTATAATGGACTAGCGGGCTACGAGCAGTACTTC
cdr3_aa: CSARGYNGLAGYEQYF

v_call: TRBV2
d_call: TRBD2
cdr3_length: 16
clone_size: few
j_call: TRBJ2-5
cdr3_nt: TGTGCCAGCAGTCATCCGACTAGCGGGTTCGGATGGACCCAGTACTTC
cdr3_aa: CASSHPTSGFGWTQYF

v_call: TRBV5-1
d_call: -
cdr3_length: 16
clone_size: few
j_call: TRBJ1-6
cdr3_nt: TGCGCCAGCAGCATCGGACAGCCGCAAATTAATTCACCCCTCCACTTT
cdr3_aa: CASSIGQPQINSPLHF

v_call: TRBV7-3
d_call: TRBD1
cdr3_length: 16
clone_size: -
j_call: TRBJ1-5
cdr3_nt: TGTGCCAGCAGCACCAGGACAGGGGAATGCAATCAGCCCCAGCATTTT
cdr3_aa: CASSTRTGECNQPQHF

v_call: TRBV20-1
d_call: TRBD2
cdr3_length: 18
clone_size: -
j_call: TRBJ2-3
cdr3_nt: TGCAGTGCTAGAGGTCTAGCGGGGGGCGCTACCCTCACAGATACGCAGTATTTT
cdr3_aa: CSARGLAGGATLTDTQYF

v_call: TRBV10-3
d_call: -
cdr3_length: 13
clone_size: medium-sized
j_call: TRBJ2-7
cdr3_nt: TGTGCCATCAGTGAGTCGAGAGGGGACGAGCAGTACTTC
cdr3_aa: CAISESRGDEQYF

v_call: TRBV7-2
d_call: -
cdr3_length: 17
clone_size: -
j_call: TRBJ1-6
cdr3_nt: TGTGCCAGCAGCCCTAGGGGGGGCGGGGGCGCGTATTCACCCCTCCACTTT
cdr3_aa: CASSPRGGGGAYSPLHF

v_call: TRBV7-9
d_call: TRBD1
cdr3_length: 14
clone_size: -
j_call: TRBJ1-6
cdr3_nt: TGTGCCAGCAGAACCGGGACAGCTTATTCACCCCTCCACTTT
cdr3_aa: CASRTGTAYSPLHF

v_call: TRBV11-2
d_call: -
cdr3_length: 17
clone_size: few
j_call: TRBJ2-2
cdr3_nt: TGTGCCAGCAGCTCCACCCCAGGACACTTGAACACCGGGGAGCTGTTTTTT
cdr3_aa: CASSSTPGHLNTGELFF

v_call: TRBV11-2
d_call: -
cdr3_length: 13
clone_size: many
j_call: TRBJ1-1
cdr3_nt: TGTGCCAGCAGCTTACGACTCGGCACTGAAGCTTTCTTT
cdr3_aa: CASSLRLGTEAFF

v_call: TRBV4-3
d_call: -
cdr3_length: 12
clone_size: -
j_call: TRBJ2-1
cdr3_nt: TGCGCCAGCAGGGGGGGAACGAATGAGCAGTTCTTC
cdr3_aa: CASRGGTNEQFF

v_call: TRBV7-3
d_call: TRBD2
cdr3_length: 15
clone_size: -
j_call: TRBJ2-3
cdr3_nt: TGTGCCAGCAGCTTAGGCGGGGGAGGCACAGATACGCAGTATTTT
cdr3_aa: CASSLGGGGTDTQYF

v_call: TRBV6-5
d_call: -
cdr3_length: 13
clone_size: -
j_call: TRBJ1-2
cdr3_nt: TGTGCCAGCAGTGTGGACAGCAACTATGGCTACACCTTC
cdr3_aa: CASSVDSNYGYTF

v_call: TRBV3-1
d_call: TRBD2
cdr3_length: 17
clone_size: few
j_call: TRBJ2-3
cdr3_nt: TGTGCCAGCAGCCAAGACCCAGCGGGAGCTACCGCAGATACGCAGTATTTT
cdr3_aa: CASSQDPAGATADTQYF

v_call: TRBV11-2
d_call: -
cdr3_length: 15
clone_size: -
j_call: TRBJ1-6
cdr3_nt: TGTGCCAGCAGCTTCCGGGATTCTGTAATTTCACCCCTCCACTTT
cdr3_aa: CASSFRDSVISPLHF

v_call: TRBV6-6
d_call: TRBD1
cdr3_length: 16
clone_size: few
j_call: TRBJ1-4
cdr3_nt: TGTGCCAGCAGTTACTCCTGGACAGGTGGGGGCGAAAAACTGTTTTTT
cdr3_aa: CASSYSWTGGGEKLFF

v_call: TRBV24-1
d_call: -
cdr3_length: 13
clone_size: many
j_call: TRBJ2-5
cdr3_nt: TGTGCCACCAGTCTTCAGAATCAAGAGACCCAGTACTTC
cdr3_aa: CATSLQNQETQYF

v_call: TRBV11-2
d_call: TRBD1
cdr3_length: 15
clone_size: -
j_call: TRBJ2-1
cdr3_nt: TGTGCCAGCAGCTCACCGGGACAGATCTACAATGAGCAGTTCTTC
cdr3_aa: CASSSPGQIYNEQFF

v_call: TRBV20-1
d_call: -
cdr3_length: 11
clone_size: many
j_call: TRBJ2-7
cdr3_nt: TGCAGTGCTCTCCTAGCTACCGAGCAGTACTTC
cdr3_aa: CSALLATEQYF

v_call: TRBV9
d_call: -
cdr3_length: 11
clone_size: few
j_call: TRBJ2-1
cdr3_nt: TGTGCCAGTGGGTCGGGCAATGAGCAGTTCTTC
cdr3_aa: CASGSGNEQFF

v_call: TRBV20-1
d_call: -
cdr3_length: 11
clone_size: few
j_call: TRBJ2-7
cdr3_nt: TGCAGTGCAATGAGTTCCTACGAGCAGTACTTC
cdr3_aa: CSAMSSYEQYF

v_call: TRBV15
d_call: -
cdr3_length: 15
clone_size: few
j_call: TRBJ2-7
cdr3_nt: TGTGCCACCAGCCGAGGGGGGACGGTATCCTACGAGCAGTACTTC
cdr3_aa: CATSRGGTVSYEQYF

v_call: TRBV5-4
d_call: -
cdr3_length: 13
clone_size: few
j_call: TRBJ1-1
cdr3_nt: TGTGCCAGCGGAGGACATTTGAACACTGAAGCTTTCTTT
cdr3_aa: CASGGHLNTEAFF

v_call: TRBV12-3/TRBV12-4
d_call: -
cdr3_length: 12
clone_size: few
j_call: TRBJ1-4
cdr3_nt: TGTGCCAGCAGTTTAAGGGGGGAAAAACTGTTTTTT
cdr3_aa: CASSLRGEKLFF

v_call: TRBV25-1
d_call: -
cdr3_length: 13
clone_size: -
j_call: TRBJ1-6
cdr3_nt: TGTGCCAGCAGGCGCGCCTATAATTCACCCCTCCACTTT
cdr3_aa: CASRRAYNSPLHF

v_call: TRBV28
d_call: -
cdr3_length: 15
clone_size: -
j_call: TRBJ2-5
cdr3_nt: TGTGCCAGCAGTCCGGCGGCCCAATGGGAAGAGACCCAGTACTTC
cdr3_aa: CASSPAAQWEETQYF

v_call: TRBV20-1
d_call: -
cdr3_length: 13
clone_size: many
j_call: TRBJ2-1
cdr3_nt: TGCAGTGCTAACGCAGCGGTAGCAAGTGGGCAGTTCTTC
cdr3_aa: CSANAAVASGQFF

v_call: TRBV9
d_call: -
cdr3_length: 13
clone_size: -
j_call: TRBJ2-1
cdr3_nt: TGTGCCAGCAGCGTAGGGGGAGGCAATGAGCAGTTCTTC
cdr3_aa: CASSVGGGNEQFF

v_call: TRBV27
d_call: -
cdr3_length: 16
clone_size: few
j_call: TRBJ1-1
cdr3_nt: TGTGCCAGTTGGGGGGGGCCTAGGGCTTGGAACACTGAAGCTTTCTTT
cdr3_aa: CASWGGPRAWNTEAFF

v_call: TRBV28
d_call: -
cdr3_length: 15
clone_size: -
j_call: TRBJ1-1
cdr3_nt: TGTGCCAGCAGTTTACCCGAGCGCCGGCAACCTGAAGCTTTCTTT
cdr3_aa: CASSLPERRQPEAFF

v_call: TRBV20-1
d_call: TRBD2
cdr3_length: 13
clone_size: -
j_call: TRBJ2-1
cdr3_nt: TGCAGTGCTAGAGATAGGACTAGCGTGTCGCAGTTCTTC
cdr3_aa: CSARDRTSVSQFF

v_call: TRBV6-5
d_call: -
cdr3_length: 15
clone_size: many
j_call: TRBJ1-2
cdr3_nt: TGTGCCAGCAGTTACCGCGCAGGGTCACACTATGGCTACACCTTC
cdr3_aa: CASSYRAGSHYGYTF

v_call: TRBV7-3
d_call: TRBD1
cdr3_length: 14
clone_size: -
j_call: TRBJ2-7
cdr3_nt: TGTGCCAGCAGCTTATACGGACAGGGGTACGAGCAGTACTTC
cdr3_aa: CASSLYGQGYEQYF

v_call: TRBV12-3/TRBV12-4
d_call: -
cdr3_length: 14
clone_size: -
j_call: TRBJ2-7
cdr3_nt: TGTGCCAGCAGTTTGTATCCCGGGGCCTACGAGCAGTACTTC
cdr3_aa: CASSLYPGAYEQYF

v_call: TRBV2
d_call: TRBD1
cdr3_length: 14
clone_size: few
j_call: TRBJ1-1
cdr3_nt: TGTGCCAGCAGGGACAGGGCGGGGGACACTGAAGCTTTCTTT
cdr3_aa: CASRDRAGDTEAFF

v_call: TRBV9
d_call: -
cdr3_length: 13
clone_size: few
j_call: TRBJ2-1
cdr3_nt: TGTGCCAGCAGCGAGGGGGGTATCGGTGAGCAGTTCTTC
cdr3_aa: CASSEGGIGEQFF

v_call: TRBV4-1
d_call: -
cdr3_length: 17
clone_size: many
j_call: TRBJ1-6
cdr3_nt: TGCGCCAGCAGCCAAGGACCATCCGGGGCCCGGAATTCACCCCTCCACTTT
cdr3_aa: CASSQGPSGARNSPLHF

v_call: TRBV29-1
d_call: -
cdr3_length: 14
clone_size: -
j_call: TRBJ1-5
cdr3_nt: TGCAGCACTGCGGAGGGATTGGGCAATCAGCCCCAGCATTTT
cdr3_aa: CSTAEGLGNQPQHF

v_call: TRBV10-3
d_call: -
cdr3_length: 15
clone_size: -
j_call: TRBJ1-4
cdr3_nt: TGTGCCATCAGTGAGCGTGGGGCAACTAATGAAAAACTGTTTTTT
cdr3_aa: CAISERGATNEKLFF

v_call: TRBV5-1
d_call: TRBD1
cdr3_length: 14
clone_size: -
j_call: TRBJ2-5
cdr3_nt: TGCGCCAGCAGCTGGACAGGGCCGCAAGAGACCCAGTACTTC
cdr3_aa: CASSWTGPQETQYF